Sequencing of this T cell receptor beta chain was carried out in a study of blood T cell repertoires in COVID-19. Study summary: Italy, Spain and the United States were the sources of the convalescent and acute COVID-19 samples. PBMCs, B-cell-depleted T cells, or T cells were the source of the cDNA or gDNA that made up the material.

Under the authors' procedure: Estimates of nucleated cell counts were drawn from the amplification of reference gene primers. The assay was immunoSEQ multiplex PCR, and TCRdb's table has in-frame clones only and misses some. Clonal size and the V and J genes are those of that table, whereas D and trimming came from the DNA. In the table there are around 200,000 clones, 87% of which are singletons. Self-reported history from a screening survey and questionnaire set each donor's cohort. J was trimmed by 5 bases and V by 2 bases; bases with no gene match: 7. CDR1 is GTSNPN and CDR2 is SVGIG in the germline V gene (reference sequence). The CDR3 contains 14 residues.

Sequenced sample: PBMCs or T cells enriched from blood (not recorded which). This chain joins TRBV30 and TRBJ2-3; 7 bases agree with TRBD2. The receptor comes from a man between 18 and 29 years old with acute COVID-19. The CDR3 bases are TGTGCCTGGAGTCCCTGGACTAGTAAAGATACGCAGTATTTT. Its protein is CAWSPWTSKDTQYF. The full variable domain, in which reference TRBV30 and TRBJ2-3 provide the parts outside the CDR3, is SQTIHQWPATLVQPVGSPLSLECTVEGTSNPNLYWYRQAAGRGLQLLFYSVGIGQISSEVPQNLSASRPQDRQFILSSKKLLLSDSGFYLCAWSPWTSKDTQYFGPGTRLTVL.